These T cell receptor beta chains were read from a single sample in a study of cytomegalovirus exposure and HLA in healthy donors. Sequenced by immunoSEQ multiplex PCR; TCRdb stores in-frame clones only, minus some. The sample has around 150,000 clones, around 92% seen once. Source material: PBMCs. Receptors were obtained from a woman between 18 and 29 years old in good health and CMV-seropositive. Both conserved end residues are part of each CDR3.

v_call	j_call	cdr3_aa
TRBV11-3	TRBJ2-7	CASSFPGQGAYEQYF
TRBV10-2	TRBJ2-1	CASSGTSGRNEQFF
TRBV11-2	TRBJ1-4	CASSLGRYTNEKLFF
TRBV6-4	TRBJ1-2	CASSKSDRDGYTF
TRBV27	TRBJ2-3	CASSFSRGTDTQYF
TRBV5-3	TRBJ2-1	CARSFSSTGGPGNEQFF
TRBV28	TRBJ2-1	CASNKQSYNEQFF
TRBV5-6	TRBJ1-5	CASSLLFQPQHF
TRBV7-6	TRBJ2-1	CASSLTSNSYNEQFF
TRBV14	TRBJ1-5	CASSRTGRNQPQHF
TRBV5-4	TRBJ2-7	CASSLGSRQGSGEQYF
TRBV19	TRBJ2-7	CASSLSGGRDEQYF
TRBV29-1	TRBJ2-6	CSVTTPQRYISGANVLTF
TRBV11-1	TRBJ2-1	CASSLGQGVYNEQFF
TRBV9	TRBJ2-1	CASSGRRQGYNEQFF
TRBV7-3	TRBJ1-1	CASSLSASGGRNTEAFF
TRBV27	TRBJ2-7	CASSSRAGPPMEQYF
TRBV12-5	TRBJ2-3	CASGLGLGQGAGDTQYF
TRBV5-6	TRBJ1-1	CASSRRITGVTEAFF
TRBV27	TRBJ2-5	CASTLRQGRQETQYF
TRBV7-9	TRBJ1-1	CASSEGTGGAAEAFF
TRBV4-3	TRBJ2-3	CASSLSSGGTDTQYF
TRBV4-2	TRBJ2-5	CASSPGTSGIETQYF
TRBV18	TRBJ2-2	CASSPRVINTGELFF
TRBV14	TRBJ2-2	CASSPKVGPKNTGELFF
TRBV6-6	TRBJ1-5	CASSQTSTGSDQPQHF
TRBV30	TRBJ1-5	CAWSVFGNQPQHF
TRBV27	TRBJ1-5	CASKLTGKVQPQHF
TRBV28	TRBJ2-3	CASSLRTGLFTDTQYF
TRBV27	TRBJ1-5	CATGGGGQPQHF
TRBV27	TRBJ2-6	CASSSLGAHSGANVLTF
TRBV27	TRBJ1-1	CASSFGGGTEAFF
TRBV10-3	TRBJ2-7	CAMSGGDEQYF
TRBV23-1	TRBJ1-1	CASSNRATEAFF
TRBV15	TRBJ1-4	CATSVRQRRDEKLFF
TRBV29-1	TRBJ1-1	CSGGLENTEAFF
TRBV28	TRBJ2-7	CASSRDRGSDEQYF
TRBV30	TRBJ2-7	CAWSWTSGPYEQYF
TRBV18	TRBJ1-1	CASSPRQDTEAFF
TRBV4-1	TRBJ1-2	CASSQGQGAYGYTF
TRBV15	TRBJ2-2	CATSPEAPGVSGELFF
TRBV6-1	NA	CASSEAEGQGHEQYF
TRBV29-1	TRBJ2-5	CSVLTDRGTRETQYF
TRBV14	TRBJ1-4	CASSQLIPDRGIPFGEKLFF
TRBV7-9	TRBJ2-7	CASSLGTVVYEQYF